This T cell receptor beta chain was identified during a study of blood T cell repertoires in COVID-19 (dated by TCRdb to about 2020). In the study overall: The collaborator samples originated in the United States, Italy and Spain and spanned the acute and convalescent phases of COVID-19. The material from the prospective study consisted of cDNA or gDNA derived from T cells, B-cell-depleted T cells, or PBMCs. The repertoires were made available in a free public database intended to serve as a resource for research on the immune response to SARS-CoV-2. The samples were drawn from the first 160 participants of the ongoing ImmuneRACE study and from 950 to 1,500 subjects provided by 6 global collaborators. Sample metadata almost always included a de-identified subject ID, COVID-19 status, age in years and sex. Where available, HLA class I and class II types were obtained from metadata supplied by the sample provider rather than from assay-based typing. Subjects who had been exposed to COVID-19, were actively infected with it, or had recovered from it provided the deeply sampled blood TCRbeta repertoires that made up the dataset.

One collaborating source in Seattle enrolled patients during active infection and followed them longitudinally through the course of disease. Whole blood was collected in K2EDTA tubes by collaborating institutions according to the institutions' own protocols. For TCRbeta analysis, collaborators shipped samples as frozen whole blood, isolated PBMCs, or DNA extracted from either of those sample types. V was cut back by 5 bases and J by 1 base, leaving a gap of 12 bases between them. Including cysteine and phenylalanine, the CDR3 has 14 amino acids. Only the CDR3 portion is preserved as DNA: 42 bases, with reading frame beginning at the first base. Looking up the germline V gene (reference sequence) yields CDR1 GTSNPN and CDR2 SVGIG. TCRbeta CDR3 regions were amplified from genomic DNA using the immunoSEQ Assay, a bias-controlled multiplex PCR. Per the authors' processing: The number of nucleated cells in each sample was estimated from the amplification of reference gene primers within the assay. To quantify the absolute abundance of each unique TCRbeta CDR3 rearrangement, sequence reads were collapsed and filtered. For each sample, productive Simpson clonality was calculated as the square root of Simpson's diversity index over productive rearrangements. Entries here come from immuneACCESS through TCRdb and include only in-frame sequences with V and J called. Some clones fail to appear in such tables; in the studies checked, an unresolved V gene covers under half of the shortfall, and the cause of the remainder is unknown. V and J calls plus clone size are reproduced from that table; the DNA served to infer D and trimming. Here the sample has approximately 90,000 clones; more than 65% occur a single time. The ten largest account for 6.3% of the sample.

Concerning this clone itself: Its cognate antigen has yet to be identified. Per-nucleotide qualities are absent, and no much larger clonotype sits a single base away.

The paper as a whole reports these results and caveats: The amount of clinical and demographic metadata varied by source and participant and was provided uncurated.

The sequenced sample was peripheral blood. This receptor was obtained from a man in his 70s with COVID-19, enrolled during active disease. The chain is assembled from TRBV30 and TRBJ1-5; no D gene can be assigned with confidence. DNA sequence: TGTGCCTGGGGAAGGACGGGAAGCAATCAGCCCCAGCATTTT. Its protein is CAWGRTGSNQPQHF.